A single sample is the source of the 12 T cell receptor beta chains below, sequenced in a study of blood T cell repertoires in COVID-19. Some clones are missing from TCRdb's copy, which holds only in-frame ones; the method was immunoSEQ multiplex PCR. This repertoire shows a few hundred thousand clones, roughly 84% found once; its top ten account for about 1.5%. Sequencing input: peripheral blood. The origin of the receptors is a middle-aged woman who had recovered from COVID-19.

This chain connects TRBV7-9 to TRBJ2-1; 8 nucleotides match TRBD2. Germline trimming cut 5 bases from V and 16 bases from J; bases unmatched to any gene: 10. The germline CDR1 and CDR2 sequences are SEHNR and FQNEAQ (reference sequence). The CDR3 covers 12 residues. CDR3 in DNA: TGTGCCAGCAGCGCCAGCGGGGGCGGGACTTTCTTC. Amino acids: CASSASGGGTFF.

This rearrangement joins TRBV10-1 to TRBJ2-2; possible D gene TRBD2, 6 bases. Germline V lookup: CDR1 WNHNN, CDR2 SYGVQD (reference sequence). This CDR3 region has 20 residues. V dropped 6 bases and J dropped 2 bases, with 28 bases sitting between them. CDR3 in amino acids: CASSEYRQRGGGLNTGELFF. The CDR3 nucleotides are TGCGCCAGCAGCGAATACCGACAGCGAGGTGGGGGGTTAAACACCGGGGAGCTGTTTTTT.

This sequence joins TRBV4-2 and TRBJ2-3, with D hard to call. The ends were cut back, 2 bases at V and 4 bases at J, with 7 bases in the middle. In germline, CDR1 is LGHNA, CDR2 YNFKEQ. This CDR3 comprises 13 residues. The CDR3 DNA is TGTGCCAGCAGCCAAAGGCAGGCAGATACGCAGTATTTT. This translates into CASSQRQADTQYF.

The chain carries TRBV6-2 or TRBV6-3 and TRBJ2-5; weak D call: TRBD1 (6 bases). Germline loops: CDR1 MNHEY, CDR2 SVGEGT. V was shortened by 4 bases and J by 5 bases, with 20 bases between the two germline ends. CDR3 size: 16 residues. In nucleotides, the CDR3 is TGTGCCAGCAGTTCTCTTAAAACAGGGAATGTGGAGACCCAGTACTTC. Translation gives CASSSLKTGNVETQYF.

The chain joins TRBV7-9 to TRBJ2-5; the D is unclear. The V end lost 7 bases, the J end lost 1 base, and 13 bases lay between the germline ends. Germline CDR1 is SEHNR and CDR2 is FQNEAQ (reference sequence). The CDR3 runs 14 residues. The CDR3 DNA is TGTGCCAGCACCCTTAGTGGGCGCCAAGAGACCCAGTACTTC. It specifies CASTLSGRQETQYF. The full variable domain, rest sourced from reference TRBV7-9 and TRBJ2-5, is DTGVSQNPRHKITKRGQNVTFRCDPISEHNRLYWYRQTLGQGPEFLTYFQNEAQLEKSRLLSDRFSAERPKGSFSTLEIQRTEQGDSAMYLCASTLSGRQETQYFGPGTRLLVL.

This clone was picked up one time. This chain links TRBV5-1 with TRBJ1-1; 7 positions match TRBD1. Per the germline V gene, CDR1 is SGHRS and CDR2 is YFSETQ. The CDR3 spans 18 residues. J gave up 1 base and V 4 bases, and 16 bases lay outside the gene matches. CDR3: CASSPRLGTAYANTEAFF. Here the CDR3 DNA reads TGCGCCAGCAGCCCTCGTTTGGGGACAGCCTACGCGAACACTGAAGCTTTCTTT.

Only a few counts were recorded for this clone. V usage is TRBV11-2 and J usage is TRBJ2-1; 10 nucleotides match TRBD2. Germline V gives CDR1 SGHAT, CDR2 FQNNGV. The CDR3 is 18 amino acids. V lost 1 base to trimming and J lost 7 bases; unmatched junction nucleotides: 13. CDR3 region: CASSLARSGGARRNEQFF. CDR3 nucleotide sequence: TGTGCCAGCAGCTTAGCGCGAAGCGGGGGGGCCCGGCGGAATGAGCAGTTCTTC.

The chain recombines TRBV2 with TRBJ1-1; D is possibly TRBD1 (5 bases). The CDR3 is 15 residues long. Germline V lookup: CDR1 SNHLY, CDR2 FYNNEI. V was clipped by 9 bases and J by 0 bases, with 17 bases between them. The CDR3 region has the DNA TGTGCCAGTGTAAAACAACAGGTTATGAACACTGAAGCTTTCTTT. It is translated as CASVKQQVMNTEAFF. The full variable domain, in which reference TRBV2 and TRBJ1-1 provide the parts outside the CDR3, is EPEVTQTPSHQVTQMGQEVILRCVPISNHLYFYWYRQILGQKVEFLVSFYNNEISEKSEIFDDQFSVERPDGSNFTLKIRSTKLEDSAMYFCASVKQQVMNTEAFFGQGTRLTVV.

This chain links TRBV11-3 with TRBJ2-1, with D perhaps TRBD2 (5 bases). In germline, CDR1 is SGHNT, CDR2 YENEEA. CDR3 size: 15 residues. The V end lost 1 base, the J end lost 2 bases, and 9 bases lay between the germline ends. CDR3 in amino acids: CASSLGPGTYNEQFF. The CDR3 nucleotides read TGTGCCAGCAGCTTAGGACCGGGGACCTACAATGAGCAGTTCTTC. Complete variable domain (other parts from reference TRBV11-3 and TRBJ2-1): EAGVVQSPRYKIIEKKQPVAFWCNPISGHNTLYWYLQNLGQGPELLIRYENEEAVDDSQLPKDRFSAERLKGVDSTLKIQPAELGDSAVYLCASSLGPGTYNEQFFGPGTRLTVL.

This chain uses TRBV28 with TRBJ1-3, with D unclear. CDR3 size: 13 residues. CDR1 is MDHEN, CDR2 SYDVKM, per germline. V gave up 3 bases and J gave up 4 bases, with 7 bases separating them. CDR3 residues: CASSFERGNTIYF. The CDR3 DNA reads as TGTGCCAGCAGTTTTGAGCGGGGAAACACCATATATTTT.

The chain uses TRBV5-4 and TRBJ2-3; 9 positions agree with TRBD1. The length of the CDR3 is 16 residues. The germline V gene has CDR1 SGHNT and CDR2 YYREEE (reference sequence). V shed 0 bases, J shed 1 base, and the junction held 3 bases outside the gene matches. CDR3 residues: CASSLGGTGRTDTQYF. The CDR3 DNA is TGTGCCAGCAGCTTGGGCGGGACAGGGCGCACAGATACGCAGTATTTT. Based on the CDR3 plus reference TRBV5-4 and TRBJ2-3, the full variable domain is ETGVTQSPTHLIKTRGQQVTLRCSSQSGHNTVSWYQQALGQGPQFIFQYYREEENGRGNFPPRFSGLQFPNYSSELNVNALELDDSALYLCASSLGGTGRTDTQYFGPGTRLTVL.

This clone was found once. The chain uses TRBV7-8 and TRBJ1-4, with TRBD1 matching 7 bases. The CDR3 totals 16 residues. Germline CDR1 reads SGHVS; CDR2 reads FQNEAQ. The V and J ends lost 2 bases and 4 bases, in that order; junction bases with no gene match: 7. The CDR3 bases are TGTGCCAGCAGCTTAATCGGGGGACAGCTTAATGAAAAACTGTTTTTT. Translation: CASSLIGGQLNEKLFF.